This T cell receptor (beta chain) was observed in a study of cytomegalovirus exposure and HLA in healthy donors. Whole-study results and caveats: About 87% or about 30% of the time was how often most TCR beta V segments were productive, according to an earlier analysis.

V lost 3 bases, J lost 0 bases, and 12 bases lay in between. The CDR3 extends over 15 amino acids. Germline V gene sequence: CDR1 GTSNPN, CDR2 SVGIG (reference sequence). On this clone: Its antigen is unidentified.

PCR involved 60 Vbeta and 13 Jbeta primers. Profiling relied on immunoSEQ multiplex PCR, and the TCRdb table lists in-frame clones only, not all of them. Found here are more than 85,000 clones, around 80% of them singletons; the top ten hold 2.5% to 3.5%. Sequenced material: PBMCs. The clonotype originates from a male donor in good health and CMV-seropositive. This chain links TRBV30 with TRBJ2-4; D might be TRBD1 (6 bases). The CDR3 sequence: CAWSRDTLAKNIQYF. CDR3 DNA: TGTGCCTGGAGCCGGGACACCCTAGCCAAAAACATTCAGTACTTC. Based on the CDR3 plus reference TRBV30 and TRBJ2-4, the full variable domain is SQTIHQWPATLVQPVGSPLSLECTVEGTSNPNLYWYRQAAGRGLQLLFYSVGIGQISSEVPQNLSASRPQDRQFILSSKKLLLSDSGFYLCAWSRDTLAKNIQYFGAGTRLSVL.